The 10 T cell receptor beta chains in this list originate from one sample, sequenced in a study of T cell repertoires in cytomegalovirus infection. TCRdb processed the reads anew with MiXCR; each CDR3 protein has one entry. The table has about 680,000 distinct CDR3 sequences, approximately 24% seen once. The material sequenced was CD8+ T cells from PBMCs. The receptors originated from a human donor in good health (CMV status not recorded). Some clones in this sample may be carry-over from other donors' samples.

This clonotype was counted at least ten times. The rearrangement links TRBV19 to TRBJ1-2; perhaps TRBD1 as D (6 bases). V lost 9 bases and J 8 bases, leaving 13 bases between the germline ends. Germline CDR1 and CDR2: LNHDA and SQIVND (reference sequence). The CDR3 loop spans 11 amino acids. The CDR3 DNA sequence: TGTGCCAGCGGGGGGCTGGAGGGCTACACCTTC. It translates to CASGGLEGYTF.

This clonotype was counted a few times. At one end, the junction sequence differs from germline, possibly due to a read error. This chain connects TRBV11-1 to TRBJ1-1; D gene unclear. Germline CDR1 SGHAT, CDR2 FQDESV (reference sequence). There are 12 residues in the CDR3. The CDR3 here is CASSSGNIEAFF. As DNA, the CDR3 is TGTGCCAGCAGCTCCGGAAACATTGAAGCTTTCTTT.

This sequence joins TRBV24-1 and TRBJ2-2; 9 nucleotides align to TRBD1. The V and J ends lost 2 bases and 5 bases, in that order; junction bases with no gene match: 11. This CDR3 is built from 18 residues. The germline V gene has CDR1 KGHDR and CDR2 SFDVKD. CDR3 nucleotides: TGTGCCACCAGTGATTACACCTCGGGACAGGGTAGTACCGGGGAGCTGTTTTTT. This sequence encodes CATSDYTSGQGSTGELFF.

This clonotype was seen at least ten times. V is TRBV10-3 and J is TRBJ2-1; D uncertain. CDR1 is ENHRY and CDR2 is SYGVKD in the germline V gene. The CDR3 sequence is 12 residues long. The V end lost 3 bases, the J end lost 6 bases, and 6 bases lay between the germline ends. CDR3 coding DNA: TGTGCCATCAGTGATGCCACCAATGAGCAGTTCTTC. This sequence encodes CAISDATNEQFF.

The chain couples TRBV20-1 to TRBJ1-2; the match to TRBD1 covers 7 bases. The length of the CDR3 is 18 residues. The ends lost 0 bases at V and 4 bases at J; junction bases unmatched: 17. Germline CDR1 and CDR2: DFQATT and SNEGSKA (reference sequence). The CDR3 nucleotides read TGCAGTGCTAGAGACCGGCCGGGACAGCTTTTAAGGATCTATGGCTACACCTTC. Protein: CSARDRPGQLLRIYGYTF.

This clonotype turned up a few times. The chain has TRBV27 and TRBJ1-6; 8 bases are a match to TRBD1. The CDR3 runs to 18 residues. Germline V CDR1 and CDR2: MNHEY, SMNVEV (reference sequence). The trim removed 3 bases at V and 1 base at J, leaving 8 bases unmatched. The CDR3 loop reads CASSFYGQGGSYNSPLHF. In DNA form, the CDR3 reads TGTGCCAGCAGTTTCTATGGACAGGGTGGATCCTATAATTCACCCCTCCACTTT.

V gene TRBV5-6 combines with J gene TRBJ2-3; the D gene is possibly TRBD2 (5 bases). The germline V gene has CDR1 SGHDT and CDR2 YYEEEE. The V end lost 7 bases, the J end lost 3 bases, and 6 bases lay between the germline ends. The CDR3 contains 11 residues. The CDR3 DNA reads TGTGCCAGCGGACTTACAGATACGCAGTATTTT. Translated, it gives CASGLTDTQYF.

This clonotype was picked up many times. This rearrangement joins TRBV7-6 to TRBJ2-5; 9 nucleotides line up with TRBD1. In germline, CDR1 is SGHVS, CDR2 FNYEAQ. This CDR3 has 17 amino acids. V was pared by 3 bases and J by 2 bases, with 10 bases of the junction left unmatched. The CDR3 is CASSFFHRGQGQETQYF. The CDR3, as DNA: TGTGCCAGCAGCTTTTTCCACAGGGGGCAAGGTCAAGAGACCCAGTACTTC.

The V and J genes are TRBV20-1 and TRBJ1-2; TRBD1 matches at 8 bases. The CDR3 runs to 14 residues. Looked up from germline, CDR1 is DFQATT and CDR2 is SNEGSKA (reference sequence). V gave up 0 bases and J gave up 6 bases; unmatched junction bases: 6. Written as DNA, the CDR3 is TGCAGTGCTAGAGATCCGCAGGGGGCGCATGGCTACACCTTC. Its protein is CSARDPQGAHGYTF.

The genes are TRBV20-1 and TRBJ1-1, with D uncertain. The V and J ends lost 0 bases and 1 base respectively, with 15 bases between them. CDR1 is DFQATT, CDR2 SNEGSKA, per germline (reference sequence). The CDR3 spans 16 residues. The CDR3 DNA is TGCAGTGCTAGAGATTTAGACGGCTCCAGGAACACTGAAGCTTTCTTT. This translates into CSARDLDGSRNTEAFF.